This TCR beta chain was recovered during a study of response to subunit inactivated influenza vaccine. With regard to this clonotype: Its antigen is currently unknown.

Study-level points and caveats: The authors offered the suggestion that each seasonal influenza vaccination recruits few new T cells.

CDR3 length: 14 amino acids. Germline V CDR1 and CDR2: DFQATT, SNEGSKA (reference sequence). V was cut by 2 bases and J by 1 base, with 11 bases left in between. TCRdb independently ran MiXCR on the RT-PCR reads; one entry per CDR3 protein. The sample comprises almost 600,000 distinct CDR3 sequences, 12% to 15% of which are singletons, and approximately 10% rests with the top ten. The rearrangement joins TRBV20-1 to TRBJ1-1, with D hard to call. This receptor was identified in a man aged 50 to 60 who received an inactivated influenza vaccine. The sequences come from PBMCs from blood, collected approximately 13 days after vaccination. CDR3 sequence reads: CSARLAGTNTEAFF. The CDR3 bases are TGCAGTGCTAGATTGGCAGGTACGAACACTGAAGCTTTCTTT.